This T cell receptor beta chain originates from a study of blood T cell repertoires in COVID-19. Study-level background: Sites across the United States, Italy and Spain contributed samples from acute and convalescent COVID-19. Nucleic acid was either cDNA or gDNA, and it came from T cells, B-cell-depleted T cells, or PBMCs.

The junction had 2 bases not matched to a gene; V was cut back by 0 bases and J by 3 bases. Germline V CDR1 and CDR2: SGHAT, FQNNGV. This CDR3 has 15 residues. Original methodology: Nucleated cell number was recorded as an estimate derived from reference gene primer amplification. The method was immunoSEQ multiplex PCR; TCRdb's version includes in-frame clones alone and lacks a portion of them. The D gene and trimming were derived from the DNA, and the V and J assignments and clone size from that table. Here the sample spans 350,000 or so clones, more than 70% being singletons. Seattle patients were enrolled during active infection and followed longitudinally.

Material for sequencing was peripheral blood. The rearrangement joins TRBV11-2 to TRBJ1-5; 7 bases are shared with TRBD1. The clonotype was recovered from a woman in her fifties or sixties with COVID-19, enrolled during active disease. The CDR3 loop is CASSLEGGFNQPQHF. As DNA, the CDR3 is TGTGCCAGCAGCTTAGAAGGGGGCTTCAATCAGCCCCAGCATTTT.